A single sample gave rise to the 20 T cell receptor beta chains below, sequenced in a study of T cell repertoires in cytomegalovirus infection. MiXCR, run by TCRdb on the reads, gives a single entry per CDR3 protein. Among approximately 500,000 distinct CDR3 sequences listed, about 15% were seen once. Sequencing was done on a sample of CD8+ T cells from PBMCs. These receptors came from a human donor in good health (CMV status not recorded). Some clones in this sample may be carry-over from other donors' samples.

The sample holds many counts of this clonotype. This rearrangement joins TRBV11-2 to TRBJ2-2, with TRBD2 matching 11 bases. Trimming cost V 4 bases and J 7 bases; bases outside gene matches: 8. This CDR3 is built from 16 residues. The V gene's germline CDR1 is SGHAT and CDR2 FQNNGV. The CDR3 loop is CASSSLAGGPIGELFF. Written as DNA, the CDR3 is TGTGCCAGCAGCTCTTTAGCGGGAGGGCCAATCGGGGAGCTGTTTTTT.

The rearrangement uses TRBV19 and TRBJ2-5, with D possibly TRBD2 on 6 matching bases. This CDR3 is 15 amino acids long. Germline V gene data show CDR1 as LNHDA and CDR2 as SQIVND (reference sequence). V lost 3 bases and J lost 4, with 15 bases in between. This chain's CDR3 is CASSIRTNGRETQYF. CDR3 coding DNA: TGTGCCAGTAGTATTCGCACCAACGGGAGAGAGACCCAGTACTTC.

The chain uses TRBV27 and TRBJ1-2, with a tentative D call TRBD1 (5 bases). With 5 bases removed from V and 3 bases from J, the gap between germline ends came to 13 bases. The CDR3 contains 14 residues. CDR1 is MNHEY and CDR2 is SMNVEV in the germline V gene (reference sequence). CDR3 coding DNA: TGTGCCAGCAGTCCAATTACAGGAGACTATGGCTACACCTTC. Residues: CASSPITGDYGYTF.

This clonotype has at least ten counts. The rearrangement uses TRBV7-6 and TRBJ2-3, with D perhaps matching TRBD2 (6 bases). Trimming stripped 5 bases from V and 3 bases from J, with 12 bases between. Germline V gene sequence: CDR1 SGHVS, CDR2 FNYEAQ. The CDR3 length is 14 residues. The CDR3 DNA sequence: TGTGCCAGCAGCCCAGAGGGGAGGACAGATACGCAGTATTTT. Translating it yields CASSPEGRTDTQYF.

This clonotype was counted many times. CDR3 sequence: CASSIGQGSEQYF. CDR3 nucleotides: TGTGCCAGCAGTATCGGACAGGGGAGCGAGCAGTACTTC. The chain recombines TRBV12-3 or TRBV12-4 with TRBJ2-7, with 9 bases that match TRBD1. The CDR3 spans 13 residues. V was pared by 5 bases and J by 6 bases, with 5 bases of the junction left unmatched.

This sequence joins TRBV11-2 and TRBJ1-1; D may be TRBD1 (5 bases). The CDR3 spans 20 residues. The V gene lost 5 bases and the J gene lost 1 base, with 29 bases spanning the gap. The germline gives CDR1 SGHAT, CDR2 FQNNGV. The CDR3 DNA follows: TGTGCCAGCAGCCTCTACTTTCGGGGTTTGGGGGATAGGGAGAACACTGAAGCTTTCTTT. As protein: CASSLYFRGLGDRENTEAFF.

There are a few counts of this clonotype. The chain couples TRBV4-1 to TRBJ2-1; 10 bases map to TRBD2. V was pared by 1 base and J by 6 bases, with 3 bases of the junction left unmatched. CDR3 length equals 15 residues. Germline CDR1 and CDR2: MGHRA and YSYEKL. Written as DNA, the CDR3 is TGCGCCAGCAGCCAAGCGGGACTAGCGATCAATGAGCAGTTCTTC. This translates into CASSQAGLAINEQFF.

This clonotype was found a few times. V gene TRBV28 combines with J gene TRBJ2-5; the D is unclear. Per germline, CDR1 MDHEN and CDR2 SYDVKM. V was trimmed by 4 bases and J by 4 bases, leaving 13 bases between them. This CDR3 is built from 14 residues. CDR3 bases: TGTGCCAGCAGTTATGACTCGGGCCCAGAGACCCAGTACTTC. Translation gives CASSYDSGPETQYF.

The rearrangement uses TRBV11-2 and TRBJ1-4; weak D call: TRBD1 (5 bases). This CDR3 is built from 15 residues. Between the trimmed V and J ends, which lost 0 bases and 9 bases, there was a span of 14 bases. Germline CDR1 is SGHAT and CDR2 is FQNNGV. The CDR3 DNA follows: TGTGCCAGCAGCTTAGAGGCAGGGCCTAACCAAAAACTGTTTTTT. It is translated as CASSLEAGPNQKLFF.

This clonotype was counted a few times. The DNA of the CDR3 is TGTGCCAGCAGTTACTCAGGCACAGACGATTACACCTTC. Its translation: CASSYSGTDDYTF. The chain employs TRBV6-5 and TRBJ1-2, with unresolved D. The CDR3 length is 13 residues. Germline-derived CDR1 and CDR2 are MNHEY and SVGAGI. Trimming took 0 bases from V and 11 from J, leaving 13 bases between them.

This clonotype was recorded at least ten times. This rearrangement joins TRBV7-8 to TRBJ2-1; tentatively, D is TRBD2 (8 bases). The CDR3 consists of 19 residues. Trimming pared 5 bases from V and 0 bases from J, leaving 23 bases between. The germline V gene has CDR1 SGHVS and CDR2 FQNEAQ. CDR3 sequence (DNA): TGTGCCAGCAGCCCTACGATCGGTAGCGGGGACAGCTCCTACAATGAGCAGTTCTTC. Translation: CASSPTIGSGDSSYNEQFF.

Only a few counts were recorded for this clonotype. V usage is TRBV5-4 and J usage is TRBJ1-2; possibly TRBD1 for D (5 bases). Germline V gene data show CDR1 as SGHNT and CDR2 as YYREEE (reference sequence). V shed 4 bases and J shed 8 bases, with 15 bases lying between them. The CDR3 is 13 residues long. The CDR3 loop is CASSPRGTRGYTF. The CDR3 DNA reads as TGTGCCAGCAGCCCCCGGGGGACTAGAGGCTACACCTTC.

This clonotype has a count of ten or more. The chain employs TRBV7-8 and TRBJ2-3; TRBD2 matches 9 bases. The CDR3 runs 16 residues. The V gene end was trimmed by 5 bases and the J gene end by 4 bases; junction bases not matched to a gene: 10. The V gene's germline CDR1 is SGHVS and CDR2 FQNEAQ. CDR3 sequence: CASSHLSGRGPDTQYF. The CDR3 coding sequence is TGTGCCAGCAGCCACCTTAGCGGGAGAGGTCCAGATACGCAGTATTTT. Combining the CDR3 with reference TRBV7-8 and TRBJ2-3 gives the whole variable domain GAGVSQSPRYKVAKRGQDVALRCDPISGHVSLFWYQQALGQGPEFLTYFQNEAQLDKSGLPSDRFFAERPEGSVSTLKIQRTQQEDSAVYLCASSHLSGRGPDTQYFGPGTRLTVL.

V usage is TRBV5-1 and J usage is TRBJ1-5; a possible D gene is TRBD1 (6 bases). Germline lookup yields CDR1 SGHRS and CDR2 YFSETQ. The germline V and J ends were trimmed by 4 bases and 4 bases, with 12 bases remaining between them. This CDR3 is built from 14 residues. CDR3 loop: CASSLGTPNQPQHF. The CDR3 bases are TGCGCCAGCAGCCTCGGGACACCTAATCAGCCCCAGCATTTT.

This clonotype was detected ten times or more. The chain uses TRBV7-6 and TRBJ1-4; D ambiguous. V was shortened by 6 bases and J by 2 bases, with 13 bases between the two germline ends. This CDR3 has 15 amino acids. Germline CDR1 is SGHVS and CDR2 is FNYEAQ. CDR3: CASRAEFRTNEKLFF. For the CDR3, the DNA is TGTGCCAGCAGGGCCGAATTTCGGACTAATGAAAAACTGTTTTTT.

The chain has TRBV9 and TRBJ2-7, with a weak D call TRBD1 (6 bases). The CDR3 length is 15 residues. Per the germline V gene, CDR1 is SGDLS and CDR2 is YYNGEE. Trimming left V 2 bases short and J 2 bases short, with 14 bases between. The CDR3 is CASSVGQGRTYEQYF. CDR3 in DNA: TGTGCCAGCAGCGTTGGGCAGGGGCGAACCTACGAGCAGTACTTC. The whole variable domain, remainder taken from reference TRBV9 and TRBJ2-7, is DSGVTQTPKHLITATGQRVTLRCSPRSGDLSVYWYQQSLDQGLQFLIQYYNGEERAKGNILERFSAQQFPDLHSELNLSSLELGDSALYFCASSVGQGRTYEQYFGPGTRLTVT.

On this clonotype itself: One end of the junction is discordant with germline, which a read error may explain. The genes are TRBV29-1 and TRBJ2-1; 9 positions match TRBD2. This CDR3 spans 14 amino acids. Looked up from germline, CDR1 is SQVTM and CDR2 is ANQGSEA. This chain's CDR3 is CSVEASGTYNEQFF. CDR3 in DNA: TGCAGCGTGGAAGCTAGCGGGACCTACAATGAGCAGTTCTTC.

The sample holds many counts of this clonotype. This chain connects TRBV6-6 to TRBJ1-1; TRBD1 might be the D (5 bases). V was shortened by 7 bases and J by 3 bases, with 15 bases between the two germline ends. This CDR3 region has 14 residues. CDR1 and CDR2 from the germline V gene are MNHNY and SVGAGI (reference sequence). This CDR3 reads CASTVEGVYTEAFF. DNA of the CDR3: TGTGCCAGCACCGTAGAAGGGGTTTACACTGAAGCTTTCTTT.

V usage is TRBV15 and J usage is TRBJ2-7, with D possibly matching TRBD2 (5 bases). Germline values: CDR1 LNHNV, CDR2 YYDKDF (reference sequence). CDR3 length equals 13 residues. Trimming took off 0 bases at V and 3 bases at J, with 6 bases between the two ends. CDR3 bases: TGTGCCACCAGCAGAGATCGGGGCTACGAGCAGTACTTC. As protein: CATSRDRGYEQYF. Full variable domain (missing parts from reference TRBV15 and TRBJ2-7): DAMVIQNPRYQVTQFGKPVTLSCSQTLNHNVMYWYQQKSSQAPKLLFHYYDKDFNNEADTPDNFQSRRPNTSFCFLDIRSPGLGDTAMYLCATSRDRGYEQYFGPGTRLTVT.

The rearrangement joins TRBV15 to TRBJ1-1; TRBD1 matches at 9 bases. This CDR3 comprises 16 residues. Germline CDR1 LNHNV, CDR2 YYDKDF (reference sequence). V shed 5 bases, J shed 6 bases, and the junction held 13 bases outside the gene matches. The CDR3 nucleotides read TGTGCCACCAGCCAGAGTGGAGACAGGGGGTTATCTGAAGCTTTCTTT. It encodes CATSQSGDRGLSEAFF.